This T cell receptor beta chain was identified during a study of shared clonotypes between healthy human individuals. The naive CD8 subset, CD45RO-negative cells positively selected for CCR7, excluded terminally differentiated effector memory CD45RA+ cells. Here immunoSEQ multiplex PCR was the method, and the copy in TCRdb shows in-frame clones only, minus some. The sample comprises about 2.1 million clones, about 92% of which are singletons, and under 2% rests with the top ten. Study-level results: Donor clonotype sharing was expected to depend on sequencing depth.

As to this clone: What it binds is not known.

Per germline, CDR1 MNHEY and CDR2 SMNVEV (reference sequence). Trimming removed 6 bases from V and 2 bases from J; junction bases left unmatched: 7. The CDR3 is made up of 14 amino acids. The V call is TRBV27, the J call TRBJ2-7, with 7 bases aligning to TRBD1. This sequence was found in a man between 18 and 29 years old in good health. Some clones in this sample may be carry-over from other donors' samples. The sequencing input was naive CD8+ T cells from PBMCs. Here the CDR3 reads CASRQTGWAYEQYF. The CDR3, as DNA: TGTGCCAGCAGACAGACAGGGTGGGCCTACGAGCAGTACTTC.